The 14 T cell receptor beta chains presented below share a single source sample, sequenced in a study of beta chain features in type 1 diabetes. Findings of the study overall: Type 1 diabetes patients had moderately but significantly shorter TCRB CDR3s in all four CD4+ subsets.

Their cognate antigens are unknown. Investigators reverse transcribed all isolated RNA, so they sequenced expressed TCRB transcripts. This table comes from immunoSEQ multiplex PCR, and its TCRdb copy is limited to in-frame clones, with some not included. The sample holds about 650,000 clones; over 10% are singletons and the top ten take around 0.12%. Sequenced sample: naive CD4+ T cells from blood. The receptors shown here come from a man younger than 45 with type 1 diabetes.

This chain uses TRBV7-8 with TRBJ1-2; 8 nucleotides match TRBD1. CDR1 and CDR2 (germline): SGHVS, FQNEAQ. V dropped 5 bases and J dropped 7; count of bases not matched to a gene: 15. The CDR3 runs 16 residues. The CDR3 DNA reads as TGTGCCAGCAGCCCCACCCAGGGGGCGCTTATCGGTGGCTACACCTTC. Its translation is CASSPTQGALIGGYTF.

This clone was seen a handful of times. The chain carries TRBV19 and TRBJ1-5, with unresolved D. Germline assignment: CDR1 LNHDA and CDR2 SQIVND (reference sequence). This CDR3 comprises 15 residues. V was clipped by 0 bases and J by 6 bases, with 12 bases between them. The CDR3 bases are TGTGCCAGTAGTATAGATGCCCCACGGGGTCAGCCCCAGCATTTT. Its translation is CASSIDAPRGQPQHF.

The V gene is TRBV15, the J gene TRBJ1-5; D is possibly TRBD1 (5 bases). Trimming stripped 5 bases from V and 1 base from J, with 12 bases between. The V gene's germline CDR1 is LNHNV and CDR2 YYDKDF (reference sequence). The CDR3 totals 15 residues. CDR3: CATSVSRTSNQPQHF. Written as DNA, the CDR3 is TGTGCCACCAGCGTCTCTAGGACAAGCAATCAGCCCCAGCATTTT.

This clone was detected a few times. V usage is TRBV7-6 and J usage is TRBJ2-1; D gene unclear. Per the germline V gene, CDR1 is SGHVS and CDR2 is FNYEAQ. The length of the CDR3 is 14 residues. Trimming took 1 base from V and 7 from J, leaving 11 bases between them. The CDR3, as DNA: TGTGCCAGCAGCTTAGACAGTTACGGTAATGAGCAGTTCTTC. It specifies CASSLDSYGNEQFF.

This sequence joins TRBV2 and TRBJ2-1, with 7 bases identical to TRBD1. The CDR3 is made up of 14 amino acids. V gave up 4 bases and J gave up 8 bases; unmatched junction bases: 8. Germline V gives CDR1 SNHLY, CDR2 FYNNEI. The CDR3 here is CASSAETGSDEQFF. The CDR3 bases are TGTGCCAGCAGTGCAGAGACAGGGTCCGATGAGCAGTTCTTC.

V gene TRBV6-5 combines with J gene TRBJ2-3; the D gene could be TRBD1 or TRBD2 (6 bases each). Looked up from germline, CDR1 is MNHEY and CDR2 is SVGAGI. This CDR3 is built from 16 residues. Trimming removed 0 bases from V and 1 base from J, with 11 bases in between. The CDR3 here is CASSYSTGAGTDTQYF. CDR3 sequence (DNA): TGTGCCAGCAGTTACTCGACGGGGGCTGGCACAGATACGCAGTATTTT.

The chain is built from TRBV15 and TRBJ2-2, with D unresolved. This CDR3 has 13 amino acids. Trimming removed 5 bases from V and 3 bases from J, with 7 bases in between. CDR1 is LNHNV, CDR2 YYDKDF, per germline (reference sequence). CDR3 amino acids: CATSQGYTGELFF. CDR3 bases: TGTGCCACCAGCCAAGGTTACACCGGGGAGCTGTTTTTT.

This clone came up a few times. The rearrangement links TRBV21-1 to TRBJ2-7. TRBV21-1 is a documented pseudogene. The CDR3 length is 11 residues. The CDR3 protein is CASSRSTAIYF. CDR3 bases: TGTGCCAGCAGCCGATCGACCGCCATTTACTTC.

This rearrangement joins TRBV2 to TRBJ1-2, with unresolved D. This CDR3 comprises 13 residues. CDR1 and CDR2 from the germline V gene are SNHLY and FYNNEI. V was pared by 6 bases and J by 3 bases, with 11 bases between. CDR3 protein: CASSLGFDYGYTF. The CDR3 DNA follows: TGTGCCAGCAGCCTTGGGTTCGACTATGGCTACACCTTC. The full variable domain, rest sourced from reference TRBV2 and TRBJ1-2, is EPEVTQTPSHQVTQMGQEVILRCVPISNHLYFYWYRQILGQKVEFLVSFYNNEISEKSEIFDDQFSVERPDGSNFTLKIRSTKLEDSAMYFCASSLGFDYGYTFGSGTRLTVV.

The chain carries TRBV5-1 and TRBJ2-3; 7 bases are shared with TRBD2. CDR1 SGHRS and CDR2 YFSETQ come from the germline V gene. Trimming at V came to 3 bases and at J to 5 bases, leaving 12 bases not matched to a gene. CDR3 length equals 16 residues. CDR3 bases: TGCGCCAGCAGCTCCAGCGGGGATCAATTCAGAGATACGCAGTATTTT. Translated, it gives CASSSSGDQFRDTQYF.

This chain links TRBV7-2 with TRBJ2-6; D is ambiguous. CDR3 length: 16 residues. V was pared by 1 base and J by 0 bases, with 7 bases between. Germline values: CDR1 SGHTA, CDR2 FQGNSA. CDR3 DNA sequence: TGTGCCAGCAGCTTAGTGTCCGTCTCTGGGGCCAACGTCCTGACTTTC. Protein sequence: CASSLVSVSGANVLTF.

This rearrangement joins TRBV6-1 to TRBJ1-1; 7 nucleotides align to TRBD1. Trimming took 3 bases from V and 5 from J; bases not matched to a gene: 3. This CDR3 region has 13 residues. CDR1 MNHNS and CDR2 SASEGT come from the germline V gene. The CDR3 bases are TGTGCCAGCAGTGACCAGGGGGGAACTGAAGCTTTCTTT. This encodes CASSDQGGTEAFF.

This chain uses TRBV18 with TRBJ2-7; 9 bases fit TRBD1. This CDR3 has 15 amino acids. J gave up 5 bases and V 3 bases, and 8 bases lay outside the gene matches. Germline V gene lookup returns CDR1 KGHSH and CDR2 LQKENI. The CDR3 sequence: CASSPRRTGEDEQYF. DNA of the CDR3: TGTGCCAGCTCACCTCGGAGGACAGGGGAGGACGAGCAGTACTTC.

The V call is TRBV2, the J call TRBJ1-2; 8 bases agree with TRBD1. Trimming at V came to 6 bases and at J to 8 bases, leaving 5 bases not matched to a gene. Germline V gene sequence: CDR1 SNHLY, CDR2 FYNNEI. This CDR3 has 12 residues. This CDR3 is CASRPTGEGYTF. For the CDR3, the DNA is TGTGCCAGCAGGCCGACAGGGGAAGGCTACACCTTC.